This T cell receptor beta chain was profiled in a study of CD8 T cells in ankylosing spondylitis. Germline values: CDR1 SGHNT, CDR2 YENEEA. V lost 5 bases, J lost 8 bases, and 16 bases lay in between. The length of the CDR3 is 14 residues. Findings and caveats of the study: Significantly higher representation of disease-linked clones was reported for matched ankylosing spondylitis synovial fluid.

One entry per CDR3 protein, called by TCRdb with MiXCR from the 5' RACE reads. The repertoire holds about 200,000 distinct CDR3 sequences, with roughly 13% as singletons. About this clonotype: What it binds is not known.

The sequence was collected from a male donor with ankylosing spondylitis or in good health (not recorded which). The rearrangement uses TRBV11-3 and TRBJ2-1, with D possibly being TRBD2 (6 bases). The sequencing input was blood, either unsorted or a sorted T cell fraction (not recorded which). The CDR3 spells CASSPGVQRDEQFF. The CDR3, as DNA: TGTGCCAGCAGCCCGGGGGTGCAGAGGGATGAGCAGTTCTTC.